These 9 T cell receptor beta chains share one sample of origin, sequenced in a study of graft-versus-host responses after intestinal transplantation (dated by TCRdb to the early 2020s). The receptor library was made with the immunoSEQ multiplex PCR assay. This is the immuneACCESS table as TCRdb keeps it, with only in-frame sequences that have V and J called. A part of the clones is gone; compared with another copy, unresolved V genes explain less than half, and the rest is unexplained. The sample table lists 50,000 or so clones, over 85% of them with a count of one. The top ten hold approximately 6% of the sample. The input for sequencing was PBMCs, taken about 800 days after a first intestinal transplant, on the day of a second. These receptors all stem from a human patient who received an intestinal transplant, so some T cells may come from the graft donor.

CDR3 coding DNA: TGCGCCAGCAGCTTTACAGGGACGGGGACCCAGTACTTC. This codes for CASSFTGTGTQYF. This chain links TRBV5-1 with TRBJ2-5; perhaps TRBD1 as D (6 bases). V was clipped by 2 bases and J by 7 bases, with 12 bases between them. The germline V gene has CDR1 SGHRS and CDR2 YFSETQ. The CDR3 has 13 residues.

The V call is TRBV27, the J call TRBJ1-5; D not certain. CDR1 and CDR2 from the germline V gene are MNHEY and SMNVEV (reference sequence). V lost 4 bases, J lost 2 bases, and 15 bases lay in between. The CDR3 spans 16 residues. CDR3 region: CASSSTLGRRNQPQHF. CDR3 DNA sequence: TGTGCCAGCAGTTCTACTTTGGGAAGACGCAATCAGCCCCAGCATTTT.

The V call is TRBV28, the J call TRBJ2-1; no reliable D call. Germline loops: CDR1 MDHEN, CDR2 SYDVKM. The CDR3 loop spans 15 amino acids. The V end lost 3 bases, the J end lost 2 bases, and 11 bases lay between the germline ends. The DNA of the CDR3 is TGTGCCAGCAGTTTGGGGATAGGAGCCTACAATGAGCAGTTCTTC. It codes for CASSLGIGAYNEQFF. The complete variable domain, with remaining parts taken from reference TRBV28 and TRBJ2-1, reads DVKVTQSSRYLVKRTGEKVFLECVQDMDHENMFWYRQDPGLGLRLIYFSYDVKMKEKGDIPEGYSVSREKKERFSLILESASTNQTSMYLCASSLGIGAYNEQFFGPGTRLTVL.

Only one count was recorded for this clone. The chain carries TRBV30 and TRBJ1-4; D unresolved. Trimming stripped 8 bases from V and 0 bases from J, with 10 bases between. CDR3 length equals 13 residues. Germline CDR1 reads GTSNPN; CDR2 reads SVGIG (reference sequence). CDR3: CARSTSTNEKLFF. For the CDR3, the DNA is TGTGCCAGAAGCACCTCAACTAATGAAAAACTGTTTTTT.

The rearrangement links TRBV7-3 to TRBJ2-2; TRBD2 is a possible D gene (6 bases). Germline V lookup: CDR1 SGHTA, CDR2 FQGTGA. V was shortened by 0 bases and J by 3 bases, with 11 bases between the two germline ends. This CDR3 comprises 16 residues. The CDR3, as DNA: TGTGCCAGCAGCTTAACGGGGGGACTCGACACCGGGGAGCTGTTTTTT. It codes for CASSLTGGLDTGELFF.

The V call is TRBV28, the J call TRBJ2-1; D gene uncertain. CDR3 length: 13 amino acids. V was clipped by 6 bases and J by 7 bases, with 13 bases between them. The germline CDR1 and CDR2 sequences are MDHEN and SYDVKM. Here the CDR3 reads CASRVGVINEQFF. CDR3 bases: TGTGCCAGCAGGGTGGGTGTTATAAATGAGCAGTTCTTC.

The CDR3 nucleotides read TGTGCCAGCTCTAGCGGAGTCAATGAGCAGTTCTTC. Protein product: CASSSGVNEQFF. V usage is TRBV2 and J usage is TRBJ2-1, with 7 nucleotides matching TRBD2. CDR3 length equals 12 residues. The ends lost 8 bases at V and 6 bases at J; junction bases unmatched: 4. CDR1 SNHLY and CDR2 FYNNEI come from the germline V gene.

This chain's CDR3 is CAIIEEGYNTEAFF. For the CDR3, the DNA is TGTGCCATCATCGAAGAGGGCTATAACACTGAAGCTTTCTTT. The J gene is TRBJ1-1, the V gene TRBV10-3; D gene ambiguous. There are 14 residues in the CDR3. With 7 bases removed from V and 2 bases from J, the gap between germline ends came to 14 bases. Germline lookup yields CDR1 ENHRY and CDR2 SYGVKD.

V gene TRBV2 combines with J gene TRBJ1-5; 7 bases agree with TRBD1. V lost 1 base and J lost 4; bases outside the gene matches: 4. There are 15 residues in the CDR3. Germline CDR1 reads SNHLY; CDR2 reads FYNNEI. CDR3 nucleotides: TGTGCCAGCAGTGAAGAAGGGACAGCAAATCAGCCCCAGCATTTT. Protein: CASSEEGTANQPQHF.